This T cell receptor (beta chain) is from a study of T-cell memory formation after mild COVID-19 (dated by TCRdb to the early 2020s). In terms of the full investigation: TCR sequence clusters from the two donors were largely donor specific. T-cell clones expanding and contracting after mild COVID-19 in a couple of donors were tracked by longitudinal TCRalpha and TCRbeta repertoire sequencing. Two young, previously healthy adult volunteers made up the cohort, one male and one female. The study at large found these results: Balanced CD4/CD8 phenotypes were observed for clones contracting from day 15 to 85, whereas a bias towards CD4+ was observed for a second wave of clones expanding from day 15 to 37. SARS-CoV-2 specificity was not confirmed for the second-wave clones peaking on day 37. Only two mild cases were covered by the study, and larger cohorts that include severe cases with pre-infection samples were considered necessary. Contracting CD4+ clones were found mainly in CM and EM memory subsets, while CD8+ clones were enriched in EMRA. Some responding clones were found in pre-infection memory, which suggests that pre-existing cross-reactive memory T cells took part in the SARS-CoV-2 response.

The listed sequencing device is Illumina NovaSeq 6000. TCRalpha and TCRbeta cDNA libraries were constructed by 5'RACE with constant-segment primers, with sample barcodes and unique molecular identifiers being introduced. Trizol reagent was used to extract RNA from every sample. Libraries were amplified in two PCR steps, with a second sample barcode and Illumina TruSeq adapters added in the second step. The libraries were sequenced on an Illumina NovaSeq using 2 x 150 bp paired-end reads. Processing in the source paper ran as follows. With migec v1.2.7, reads were demultiplexed and then collapsed into UMI-guided consensus sequences. Using mixcr v2.1.11, UMI consensuses were aligned to TRA and TRB V and J templates and then assembled into clonotypes. A clonotype was counted as expanded or contracted only if both edgeR and NoisET called the change significant, with noise models trained on biological replicates. For edgeR calls, a false discovery rate-adjusted p below 0.01 and a log2 fold-change threshold of 1 were applied. As an exploratory analysis of dynamics, max-normalized trajectories of the 1000 most abundant clonotypes were examined by PCA with hierarchical clustering. Separately sequenced CD4+ and CD8+ repertoires were used to assign a CD4 or CD8 phenotype to each responding clone. TCRdb passed the public sequencing reads through fastp at Q25 and MiXCR, retaining productive beta sequences. For every CDR3 protein sequence, its rows merge into one entry that carries the most common genes and DNA. The authors' filters were not applied to this entry. Within this sample are about 210,000 distinct CDR3 sequences, with around 27% of them counted one time only. The ten largest clones add up to about an eighth of the sample.

About this clonotype itself: Its cognate antigen has yet to be identified. Compared with germline, one end of the junction differs, possibly owing to a read error.

PBMCs were isolated by Ficoll-Paque density gradient centrifugation. The origin of this receptor is an adult woman who had mild COVID-19 (a few samples of this study predate the infection). The sample titles of this study are shuffled in the database, so cell type and time point are left out; the donor was told from shared clones. The source material was PBMCs or a T cell subset sorted from them (not recorded which).

The CDR3 region: CASSLESLPYGYTF. The bases read TGTGCCAGCAGCTTAGAGTCCCTACCCTATGGCTACACTTTC. Recombination connected TRBV7-8 to TRBJ1-2; the D gene cannot be named for sure. CDR1 and CDR2 were assigned from the germline V gene as SGHVS and FQNEAQ. The CDR3, cysteine through phenylalanine, is 14 amino acids long. Of the read, only the CDR3 DNA is kept; its 42 bases are in frame from base 1.